Listed below are T cell receptor beta chains from one sample, sequenced in a study of T-cell reconstitution after alpha-beta-depleted transplantation in children. TCRdb fed the PCR reads into MiXCR, producing one record per CDR3 protein. The sample consists of about 210,000 distinct CDR3 sequences, roughly 18% of them appearing once. The input for sequencing was PBMCs, mostly from graft donor cells, taken 360 days after TCRalphabeta/CD19-depleted stem cell transplant. These receptors originate from a male patient under 10 years old who had a stem cell transplant for acute lymphoblastic leukemia, so the T cells may come from the graft donor. Each CDR3 is given with its conserved first and last residue. Each record gives: clone size, J gene, CDR3 length, V gene, D gene, CDR3 DNA, CDR3 protein. D genes are given only for firm matches. Expanded clones are given a class, and other clones once, few, many or no size at all.

.,TRBJ2-7,16,TRBV3-1,TRBD1,TGTGCCAGCAGCGCCGCGGGACAGGGGGCCGCCAGCGAGCAGTACTTC,CASSAAGQGAASEQYF
few,TRBJ1-1,14,TRBV2,.,TGTGCCAGCAGTGACCAGGGATTGGACACTGAAGCTTTCTTT,CASSDQGLDTEAFF
.,TRBJ1-2,17,TRBV28,.,TGTGCCAGCAGTTTACCGAAAACCGGGACAAAAAGGGATGGCTACACCTTC,CASSLPKTGTKRDGYTF
.,TRBJ2-3,16,TRBV14,.,TGTGCCAGCAGCCGAACCGGAGGGACGAGTGCAGATACGCAGTATTTT,CASSRTGGTSADTQYF
few,TRBJ2-1,12,TRBV15,.,TGTGCCACCAGCAGAGACGCCAATGAGCAGTTCTTC,CATSRDANEQFF
few,TRBJ2-2,14,TRBV7-9,.,TGTGCCAGCAGCTATCCGGGCTCCCCCGGGGAGCTGTTTTTT,CASSYPGSPGELFF
few,TRBJ2-7,15,TRBV20-1,TRBD2,TGCAGTGCTAGAGAAATTCTAGCGGGGGATGGAGAGCAGTACTTC,CSAREILAGDGEQYF
few,TRBJ2-4,14,TRBV3-1,.,TGTGCCAGCAGCCAAGAACTTCAAGTGAACATTCAGTACTTC,CASSQELQVNIQYF
many,TRBJ2-2,13,TRBV25-1,.,TGTGCCAGCAGTGATTACAGGAAGGGGGAGCTGTTTTTT,CASSDYRKGELFF
many,TRBJ2-2,13,TRBV29-1,.,TGCAGCGTTGACTCCAGGGTCCCCGGGGAGCTGTTTTTT,CSVDSRVPGELFF
.,TRBJ2-1,15,TRBV6-2/TRBV6-3,TRBD2,TGTGCCAGCGGAACGGGACTAGCGGGCACCAATGAGCAGTTCTTC,CASGTGLAGTNEQFF
few,TRBJ2-1,15,TRBV11-3,TRBD1,TGTGCCAGCAGCCGACGACAGGGGTCCTACAATGAGCAGTTCTTC,CASSRRQGSYNEQFF
few,TRBJ2-7,13,TRBV28,.,TGTGCCAGCAAAGACAGGCCGACCTACGAGCAGTACTTC,CASKDRPTYEQYF
.,TRBJ2-5,13,TRBV20-1,TRBD1,TGCAGTGCTCCTTCAGGGGGCCGGGAGACCCAGTACTTC,CSAPSGGRETQYF
.,TRBJ2-5,15,TRBV7-8,TRBD1,TGTGCCAGCAGCTTACCCCTGACAGGGTCCGAGACCCAGTACTTC,CASSLPLTGSETQYF
many,TRBJ2-7,14,TRBV5-4,.,TGTGCCAGCAGCTTGGTGGGGGGCGGTGGCGAGCAGTACTTC,CASSLVGGGGEQYF
.,TRBJ2-5,15,TRBV11-2,.,TGTGCCAGCAGCTCGGGGGATCGGATTCAAGAGACCCAGTACTTC,CASSSGDRIQETQYF
many,TRBJ2-2,13,TRBV12-3/TRBV12-4,.,TGTGCCAGCACCTTCCACGACACCGGGGAGCTGTTTTTT,CASTFHDTGELFF
.,TRBJ1-2,14,TRBV12-3/TRBV12-4,.,TGTGCCAGCAGATCTCAGGGTAGGGGCTATGGCTACACCTTC,CASRSQGRGYGYTF
.,TRBJ1-1,14,TRBV4-2,TRBD1,TGTGCCAGCAGCCCAGGGACAGGGGCCACTGAAGCTTTCTTT,CASSPGTGATEAFF
.,TRBJ2-2,16,TRBV18,TRBD2,TGTGCCACCCGGGGAAGACTAGCCCTGAACACCGGGGAGCTGTTTTTT,CATRGRLALNTGELFF